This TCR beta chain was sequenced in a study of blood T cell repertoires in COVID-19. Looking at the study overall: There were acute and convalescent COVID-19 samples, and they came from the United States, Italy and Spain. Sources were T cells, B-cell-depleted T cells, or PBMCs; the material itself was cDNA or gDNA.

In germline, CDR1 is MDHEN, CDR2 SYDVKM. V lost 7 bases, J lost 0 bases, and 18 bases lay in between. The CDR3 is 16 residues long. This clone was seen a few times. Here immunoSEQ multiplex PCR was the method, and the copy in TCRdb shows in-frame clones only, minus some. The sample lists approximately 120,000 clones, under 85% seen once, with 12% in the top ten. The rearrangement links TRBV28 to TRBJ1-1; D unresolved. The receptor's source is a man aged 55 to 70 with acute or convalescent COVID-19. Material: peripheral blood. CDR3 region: CASTPLPARMNTEAFF. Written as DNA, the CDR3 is TGTGCCAGCACACCCCTGCCCGCCAGAATGAACACTGAAGCTTTCTTT.